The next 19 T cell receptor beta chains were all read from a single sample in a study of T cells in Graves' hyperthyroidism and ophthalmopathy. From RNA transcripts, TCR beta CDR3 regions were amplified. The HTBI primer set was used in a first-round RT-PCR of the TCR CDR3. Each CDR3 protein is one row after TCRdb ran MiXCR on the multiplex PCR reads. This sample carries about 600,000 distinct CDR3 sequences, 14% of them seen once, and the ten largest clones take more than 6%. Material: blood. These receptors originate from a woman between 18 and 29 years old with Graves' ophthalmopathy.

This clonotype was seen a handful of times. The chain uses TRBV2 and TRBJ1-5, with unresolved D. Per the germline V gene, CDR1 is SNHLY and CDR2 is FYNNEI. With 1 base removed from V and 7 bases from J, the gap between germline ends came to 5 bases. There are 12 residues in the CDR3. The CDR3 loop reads CASSEVGQPQHF. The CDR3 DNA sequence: TGTGCCAGCAGTGAAGTTGGACAGCCCCAGCATTTT.

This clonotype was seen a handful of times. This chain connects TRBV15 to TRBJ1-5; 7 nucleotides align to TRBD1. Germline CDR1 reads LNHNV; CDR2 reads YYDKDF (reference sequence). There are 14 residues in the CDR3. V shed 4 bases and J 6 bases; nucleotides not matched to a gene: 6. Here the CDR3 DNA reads TGTGCCACCAGCAAAGACAGGGCAGTTCAGCCCCAGCATTTT. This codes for CATSKDRAVQPQHF.

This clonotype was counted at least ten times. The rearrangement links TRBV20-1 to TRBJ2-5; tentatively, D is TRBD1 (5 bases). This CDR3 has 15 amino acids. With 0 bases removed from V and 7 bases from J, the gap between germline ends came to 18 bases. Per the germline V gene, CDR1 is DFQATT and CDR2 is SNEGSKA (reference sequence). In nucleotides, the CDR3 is TGCAGTGCTAGAGATAACGGCCCAGGGATCGGGACCCAGTACTTC. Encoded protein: CSARDNGPGIGTQYF.

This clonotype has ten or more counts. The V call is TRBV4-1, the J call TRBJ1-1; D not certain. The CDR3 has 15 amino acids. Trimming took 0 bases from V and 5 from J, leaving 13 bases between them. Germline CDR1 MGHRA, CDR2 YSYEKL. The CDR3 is CASSQDQKGSTEAFF. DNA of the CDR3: TGCGCCAGCAGCCAAGATCAGAAGGGTTCAACTGAAGCTTTCTTT.

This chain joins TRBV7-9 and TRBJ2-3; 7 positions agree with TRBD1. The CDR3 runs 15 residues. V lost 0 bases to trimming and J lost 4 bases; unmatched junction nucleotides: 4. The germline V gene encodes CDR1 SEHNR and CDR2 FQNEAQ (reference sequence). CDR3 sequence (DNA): TGTGCCAGCAGCTTAGCAGGGGGCGAGGCAGATACGCAGTATTTT. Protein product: CASSLAGGEADTQYF.

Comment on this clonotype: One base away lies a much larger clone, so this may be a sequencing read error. The CDR3 sequence is CASSYSSSSQPQHF. The CDR3 DNA reads as TGTGCCAGCAGTTACTCGAGTAGCAGTCAGCCCCAGCATTTT. This chain links TRBV6-2 or TRBV6-3 with TRBJ1-5; D unclear. Germline V gene sequence: CDR1 MNHEY, CDR2 SVGEGT. This CDR3 spans 14 amino acids.

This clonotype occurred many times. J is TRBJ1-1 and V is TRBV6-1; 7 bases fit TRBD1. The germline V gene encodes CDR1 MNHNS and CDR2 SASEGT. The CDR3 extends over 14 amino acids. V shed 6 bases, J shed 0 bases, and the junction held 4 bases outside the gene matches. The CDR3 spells CASRDRRVNTEAFF. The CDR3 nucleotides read TGTGCCAGCAGGGACAGGAGAGTGAACACTGAAGCTTTCTTT.

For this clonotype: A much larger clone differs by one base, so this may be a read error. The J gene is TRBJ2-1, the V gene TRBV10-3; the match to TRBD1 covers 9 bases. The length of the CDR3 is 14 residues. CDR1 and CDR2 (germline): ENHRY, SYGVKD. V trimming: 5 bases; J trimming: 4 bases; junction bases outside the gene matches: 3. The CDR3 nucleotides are TGTGCCATCAGTCCCGGGACAGGGTACAATGAGCAGTTCTTC. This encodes CAISPGTGYNEQFF.

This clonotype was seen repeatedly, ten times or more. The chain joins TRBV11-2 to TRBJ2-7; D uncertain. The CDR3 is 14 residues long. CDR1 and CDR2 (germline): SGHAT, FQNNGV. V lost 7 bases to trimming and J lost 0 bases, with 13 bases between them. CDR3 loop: CASTITDRSYEQYF. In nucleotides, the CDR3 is TGTGCCAGCACCATAACGGACCGCTCCTACGAGCAGTACTTC.

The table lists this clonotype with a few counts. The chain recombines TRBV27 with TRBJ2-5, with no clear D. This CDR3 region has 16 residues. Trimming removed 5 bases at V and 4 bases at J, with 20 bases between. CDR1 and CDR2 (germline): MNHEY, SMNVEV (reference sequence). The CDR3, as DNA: TGTGCCAGCAGTAGAAAATCCTCTAGACCTTTAGAGACCCAGTACTTC. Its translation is CASSRKSSRPLETQYF.

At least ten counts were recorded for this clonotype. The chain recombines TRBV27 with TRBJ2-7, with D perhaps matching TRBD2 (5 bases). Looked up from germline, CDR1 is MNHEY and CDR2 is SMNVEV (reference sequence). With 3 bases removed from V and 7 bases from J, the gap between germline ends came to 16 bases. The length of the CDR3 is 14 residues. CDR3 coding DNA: TGTGCCAGCAGTTTTTCCAGGCCACTAGGAGAGCAGTACTTC. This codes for CASSFSRPLGEQYF.

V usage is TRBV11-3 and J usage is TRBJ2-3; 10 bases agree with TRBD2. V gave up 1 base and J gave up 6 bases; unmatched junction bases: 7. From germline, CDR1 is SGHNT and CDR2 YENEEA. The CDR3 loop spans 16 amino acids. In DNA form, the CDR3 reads TGTGCCAGCAGCTTAGGACTAGCGGGTTCCCGGGATACGCAGTATTTT. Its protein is CASSLGLAGSRDTQYF.

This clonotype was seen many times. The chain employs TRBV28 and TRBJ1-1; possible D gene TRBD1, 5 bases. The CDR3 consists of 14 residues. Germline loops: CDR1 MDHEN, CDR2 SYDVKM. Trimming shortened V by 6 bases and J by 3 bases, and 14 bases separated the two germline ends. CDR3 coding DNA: TGTGCCAGCAGCTTAGGGAGAGGGGACACTGAAGCTTTCTTT. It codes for CASSLGRGDTEAFF. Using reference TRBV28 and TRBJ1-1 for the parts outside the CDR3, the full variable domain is DVKVTQSSRYLVKRTGEKVFLECVQDMDHENMFWYRQDPGLGLRLIYFSYDVKMKEKGDIPEGYSVSREKKERFSLILESASTNQTSMYLCASSLGRGDTEAFFGQGTRLTVV.

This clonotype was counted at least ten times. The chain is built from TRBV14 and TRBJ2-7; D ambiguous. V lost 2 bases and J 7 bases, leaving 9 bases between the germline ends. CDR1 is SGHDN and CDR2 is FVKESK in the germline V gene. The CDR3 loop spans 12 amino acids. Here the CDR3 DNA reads TGTGCCAGCAGCCAATACTTCTTTGAGCAGTACTTC. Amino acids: CASSQYFFEQYF.

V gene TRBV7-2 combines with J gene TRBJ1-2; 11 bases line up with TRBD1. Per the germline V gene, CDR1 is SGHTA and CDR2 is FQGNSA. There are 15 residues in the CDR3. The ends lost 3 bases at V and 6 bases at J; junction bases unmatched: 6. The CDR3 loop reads CASSFGQGASDGYTF. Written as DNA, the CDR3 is TGTGCCAGCAGCTTCGGACAGGGGGCGTCGGATGGCTACACCTTC.

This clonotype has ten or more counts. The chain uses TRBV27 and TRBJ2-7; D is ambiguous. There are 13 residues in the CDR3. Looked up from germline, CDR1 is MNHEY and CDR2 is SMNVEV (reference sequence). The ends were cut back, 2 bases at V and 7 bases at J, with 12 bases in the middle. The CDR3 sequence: CASSLRSLGEQYF. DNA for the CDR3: TGTGCCAGCAGTTTAAGGTCCCTTGGGGAGCAGTACTTC.

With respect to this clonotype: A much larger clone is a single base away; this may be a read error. The CDR3 loop is CSADRGPGANVLTF. For the CDR3, the DNA is TGCAGTGCTGATAGGGGGCCTGGGGCCAACGTCCTGACTTTC. The chain carries TRBV20-1 and TRBJ2-6; TRBD1 matches 7 bases. The CDR3 extends over 14 amino acids. Germline values: CDR1 DFQATT, CDR2 SNEGSKA (reference sequence). J gave up 2 bases and V 5 bases, and 3 bases lay outside the gene matches.

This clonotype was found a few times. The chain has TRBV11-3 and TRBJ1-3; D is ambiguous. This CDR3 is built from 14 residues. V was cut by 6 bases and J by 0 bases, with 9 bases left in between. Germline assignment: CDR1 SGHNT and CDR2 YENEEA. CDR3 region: CASSDWISGNTIYF. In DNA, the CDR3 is TGTGCCAGCAGTGACTGGATCTCTGGAAACACCATATATTTT.

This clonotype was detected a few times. The CDR3, as DNA: TGTGCCAGTGCCTCGGGGAATTCACCCCTCCACTTT. Protein product: CASASGNSPLHF. This chain joins TRBV19 and TRBJ1-6, with D hard to call. Germline V gene sequence: CDR1 LNHDA, CDR2 SQIVND (reference sequence). V gave up 8 bases and J gave up 7 bases, with 9 bases separating them. The CDR3 covers 12 residues.